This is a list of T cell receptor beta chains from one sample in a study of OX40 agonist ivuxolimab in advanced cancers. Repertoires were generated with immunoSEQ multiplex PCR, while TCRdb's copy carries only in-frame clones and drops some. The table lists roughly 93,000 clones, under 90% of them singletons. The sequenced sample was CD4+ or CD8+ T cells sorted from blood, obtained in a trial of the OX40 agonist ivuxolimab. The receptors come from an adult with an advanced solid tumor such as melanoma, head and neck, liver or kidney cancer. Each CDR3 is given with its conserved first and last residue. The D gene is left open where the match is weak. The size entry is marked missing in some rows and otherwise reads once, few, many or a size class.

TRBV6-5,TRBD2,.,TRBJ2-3,TGTGCCAGCAGTTACTCCGGGAGGGTGGCAGATACGCAGTATTTT,CASSYSGRVADTQYF
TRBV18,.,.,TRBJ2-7,TGTGCCAGCTCACCAGACACCGAGCAGTACTTC,CASSPDTEQYF
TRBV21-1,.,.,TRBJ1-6,TGTGCCAGCAGCAAGCATCCCGGAGGGATAGAAGATCCCCTCCACTTT,CASSKHPGGIEDPLHF
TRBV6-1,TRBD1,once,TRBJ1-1,TGTGCCAGCGGACAGGGGGCGAGTGAAGCTTTCTTT,CASGQGASEAFF
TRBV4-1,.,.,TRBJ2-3,TGCGCCAGCAACCCAAGATGGGGGCAGGGGAAACTGTATACGCAGTATTTT,CASNPRWGQGKLYTQYF
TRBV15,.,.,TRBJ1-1,TGTGCCACCAGCAGAGGAATCAGTGACACTGAAGCTTTCTTT,CATSRGISDTEAFF
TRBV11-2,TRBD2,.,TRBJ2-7,TGTGCCAGCAGCTCCTTAGCGGGAGTCTACGAGCAGTACTTC,CASSSLAGVYEQYF
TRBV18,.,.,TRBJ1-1,TGTGCCAGCTCACCTAAGGAGGGAGGGGGCACTGAAGCTTTCTTT,CASSPKEGGGTEAFF
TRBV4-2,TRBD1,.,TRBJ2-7,TGTGCCAGCAGCCAAGAAGGCCAGGGGGCGTACGAGCAGTACTTC,CASSQEGQGAYEQYF
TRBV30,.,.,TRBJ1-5,TGTGCCTGGAGCACGTCAGGGCTTCAGCCCCAGCATTTT,CAWSTSGLQPQHF
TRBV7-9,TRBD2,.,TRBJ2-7,TGTGCCAGCAGCTTAGGTACTAGCGGGAGGGGCGAGCAGTACTTC,CASSLGTSGRGEQYF
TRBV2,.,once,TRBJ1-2,TGTGCCAGCAGTGAAGCGGGGGCCCCTAACTATGGCTACACCTTC,CASSEAGAPNYGYTF
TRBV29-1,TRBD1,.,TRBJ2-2,TGCAGCGTTGTAGGGGACAGGGGGAGGACCGGGGAGCTGTTTTTT,CSVVGDRGRTGELFF
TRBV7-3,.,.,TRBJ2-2,TGTGCCAGCAGCTTAACCAGGGACACCGGGGAGCTGTTTTTT,CASSLTRDTGELFF
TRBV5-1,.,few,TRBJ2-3,TGCGCCAGCAGGGGAACTGGAGATACGCAGTATTTT,CASRGTGDTQYF
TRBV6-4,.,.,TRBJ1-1,TGTGCCAGCAGTGTAGCCCACACTGAAGCTTTCTTT,CASSVAHTEAFF
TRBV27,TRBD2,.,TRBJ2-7,TGTGCCAGCAGTTTTTTGGCGGGGGATACCGCCTACGAGCAGTACTTC,CASSFLAGDTAYEQYF
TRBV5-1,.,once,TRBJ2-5,TGCGCCAGCAGCCTTAGCCCCCGAGGGGTGGAGACCCAGTACTTC,CASSLSPRGVETQYF
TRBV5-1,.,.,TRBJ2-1,TGCGCCAGCAGCCGGACTACAAACAATGAGCAGTTCTTC,CASSRTTNNEQFF
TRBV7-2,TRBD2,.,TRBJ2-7,TGTGCCAGCAGCGCTACGACTAGCGAAATCTACGAGCAGTACTTC,CASSATTSEIYEQYF
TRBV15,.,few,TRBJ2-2,TGTGCCACCAGCAGAGATAACCTTCTCGGGGAGCTGTTTTTT,CATSRDNLLGELFF
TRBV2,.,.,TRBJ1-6,TGTGCCAGCATCAGTGGAAATTCACCCCTCCACTTT,CASISGNSPLHF
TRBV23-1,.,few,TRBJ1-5,TGCGCCAGCAGTCATATCTCAGGACATAATCAGCCCCAGCATTTT,CASSHISGHNQPQHF
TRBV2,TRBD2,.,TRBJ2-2,TGTGCCAGCAGTGAACGTCTAGCGGGAGGGCCGAGGACCGGGGAGCTGTTTTTT,CASSERLAGGPRTGELFF
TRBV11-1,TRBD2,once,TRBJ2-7,TGTGCCAGCACCGGACTAGCGGGGGACGAGCAGTACTTC,CASTGLAGDEQYF
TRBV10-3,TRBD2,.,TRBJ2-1,TGTGCCATCAATTCGGAGCGGGAGGTCTACAATGAGCAGTTCTTC,CAINSEREVYNEQFF
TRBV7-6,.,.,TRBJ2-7,TGTGCCAGCAGCTCGCTACAGGGTGACCTTTACGAGCAGTACTTC,CASSSLQGDLYEQYF
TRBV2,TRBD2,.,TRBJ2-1,TGTGCCAGCTTACCGAGCGGGAATAATGAGCAGTTCTTC,CASLPSGNNEQFF
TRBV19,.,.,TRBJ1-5,TGTGCCAGTAGTATCTCCATTCGCAATCAGCCCCAGCATTTT,CASSISIRNQPQHF
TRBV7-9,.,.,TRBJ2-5,TGTGCCAGCGCGGACAGCTCCCAAGAGACCCAGTACTTC,CASADSSQETQYF
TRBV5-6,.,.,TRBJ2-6,TGTGCCAGCAGTAACCCCCCGGGACGGACCTCTGGGGCCAACGTCCTGACTTTC,CASSNPPGRTSGANVLTF
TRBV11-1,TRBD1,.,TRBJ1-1,TGTGCCAGCAGCGCGGAAGGGTCAGGGGGCACTGAAGCTTTCTTT,CASSAEGSGGTEAFF
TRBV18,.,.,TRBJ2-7,TGTGCCAGCTCAGGCGCGAAATTATCCTACGAGCAGTACTTC,CASSGAKLSYEQYF
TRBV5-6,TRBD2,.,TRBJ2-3,TGTGCCAGCAGCTTGGTTCTAGCGGGGGGGCGAGGAGATACGCAGTATTTT,CASSLVLAGGRGDTQYF
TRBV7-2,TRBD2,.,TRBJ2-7,TGTGCCAGCAGCTACACGAGCGGGGGGACCTACGAGCAGTACTTC,CASSYTSGGTYEQYF
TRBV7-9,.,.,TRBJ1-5,TGTGCCAGCAGCTCGGCAACAGGGTCCCAGCCCCAGCATTTT,CASSSATGSQPQHF
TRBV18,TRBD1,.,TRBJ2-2,TGTGCCAGCTCCCCCAGCACAGGGGACGGGGAGCTGTTTTTT,CASSPSTGDGELFF
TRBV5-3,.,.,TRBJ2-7,TGTGCCAGAAGCCGAAGATTGGACTTCCGGGGTCGGCAGTACTTC,CARSRRLDFRGRQYF
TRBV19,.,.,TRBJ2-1,TGTGCCAGTAGTGACGACGAATACGACAATGACGGGCAGTTCTTC,CASSDDEYDNDGQFF
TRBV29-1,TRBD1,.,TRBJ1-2,TGCAGCGTTCCGAGGGACAGGAACTATGGCTACACCTTC,CSVPRDRNYGYTF
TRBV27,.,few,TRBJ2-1,TGTGCCAGCAGTCTCGTTCGGGGTTACAATGAGCAGTTCTTC,CASSLVRGYNEQFF
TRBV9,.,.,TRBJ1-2,TGTGCCAGCAGCCCGGACAGATTCTCCTATGGCTACACCTTC,CASSPDRFSYGYTF
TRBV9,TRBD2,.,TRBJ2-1,TGTGCCAGCAGCGTAGTAGCTAGCGGGAGAAATGAGCAGTTCTTC,CASSVVASGRNEQFF
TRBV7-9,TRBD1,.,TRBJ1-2,TGTGCCAGCAGCCCCAGGGGGGCTTGGGGCTACACCTTC,CASSPRGAWGYTF
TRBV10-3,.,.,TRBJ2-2,TGTGCCATAGCTCGGACAGCGAACACCGGGGAGCTGTTTTTT,CAIARTANTGELFF
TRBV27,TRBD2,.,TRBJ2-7,TGTGCCAGCAGTTCTGGGGTGCGGGCTAGCGGACCCTACGAGCAGTACTTC,CASSSGVRASGPYEQYF
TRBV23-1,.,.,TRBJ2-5,TGCGCCAGCGTTCGTGGGGAGACCCAGTACTTC,CASVRGETQYF
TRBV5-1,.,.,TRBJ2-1,TGCGCCAGCAGCTTGGAAGGGGGGCTGGGTGAGCAGTTCTTC,CASSLEGGLGEQFF
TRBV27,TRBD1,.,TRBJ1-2,TGTGCCAGCAGTTCGATACAGGGGTGGGGTGGCTACACCTTC,CASSSIQGWGGYTF
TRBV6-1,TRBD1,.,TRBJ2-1,TGTGCCAGCAGTGACCCCCGGGGGACAGGGACCCTCGAGCAGTTCTTC,CASSDPRGTGTLEQFF